Shown below are 7 T cell receptor beta chains from a single sample sequenced in a study of T cells in Graves' hyperthyroidism and ophthalmopathy. RNA transcripts gave rise to amplified TCR beta CDR3 regions. HTBI primers drove first-round RT-PCR of the TCR CDR3. TCRdb independently ran MiXCR on the multiplex PCR reads; one entry per CDR3 protein. The sample lists roughly 570,000 distinct CDR3 sequences; roughly 14% were seen once. The sample was blood. The receptors originated from a woman in her 30s with Graves' hyperthyroidism.

This clonotype showed up many times. The J gene is TRBJ1-1, the V gene TRBV20-1, with 7 positions matching TRBD1. V gave up 6 bases and J gave up 4 bases; unmatched junction bases: 14. Germline V CDR1 and CDR2: DFQATT, SNEGSKA (reference sequence). This CDR3 contains 15 residues. The CDR3 protein is CSASQTGRQGTEAFF. In DNA, the CDR3 is TGCAGTGCCTCTCAGACAGGGCGGCAAGGCACTGAAGCTTTCTTT.

This clonotype has a count of ten or more. The chain uses TRBV6-1 and TRBJ2-5; possibly TRBD1 for D (6 bases). Germline V gene data show CDR1 as MNHNS and CDR2 as SASEGT. V was trimmed by 4 bases and J by 10 bases, leaving 22 bases between them. The CDR3 consists of 15 residues. CDR3 loop: CASSVLAGTSRNQYF. CDR3 coding DNA: TGTGCCAGCAGTGTCCTCGCCGGGACATCGAGAAACCAGTACTTC.

This clonotype was observed many times. The V gene is TRBV4-2, the J gene TRBJ2-1; D call uncertain. The CDR3 runs 15 residues. Deletions cut 4 bases from V and 0 bases from J, with 10 bases between. Germline-derived CDR1 and CDR2 are LGHNA and YNFKEQ. In DNA form, the CDR3 reads TGTGCCAGCAGCCCGATTAAGAGCTCCTACAATGAGCAGTTCTTC. Residues: CASSPIKSSYNEQFF.

The rearrangement links TRBV27 to TRBJ2-4; D is unresolved. Trimming removed 6 bases from V and 6 bases from J, with 15 bases in between. The CDR3 loop spans 14 amino acids. The V gene's germline CDR1 is MNHEY and CDR2 SMNVEV (reference sequence). The CDR3 DNA sequence: TGTGCCAGCAGCCGGACCATCTTGGGAAACATTCAGTACTTC. Protein sequence: CASSRTILGNIQYF.

This sequence joins TRBV20-1 and TRBJ2-1; TRBD2 aligns across 7 bases. Germline V lookup: CDR1 DFQATT, CDR2 SNEGSKA (reference sequence). Trimming took 5 bases from V and 0 from J; bases not matched to a gene: 4. The CDR3 covers 14 residues. CDR3 sequence reads: CSAAGGSSYNEQFF. As DNA, the CDR3 is TGCAGTGCTGCCGGGGGGAGCTCCTACAATGAGCAGTTCTTC.

In its sample, this clonotype was seen many times. The CDR3 sequence: CASRISGGGYNEQFF. Here the CDR3 DNA reads TGTGCCAGCAGAATATCCGGGGGGGGTTACAATGAGCAGTTCTTC. The J gene is TRBJ2-1, the V gene TRBV12-3 or TRBV12-4; 8 bases agree with TRBD2. After removal of 6 bases from V and 4 bases from J, the junction contained 8 bases not matched to a gene. The CDR3 covers 15 residues.

The gene calls are TRBV10-3 and TRBJ2-7, with 8 nucleotides matching TRBD2. Per germline, CDR1 ENHRY and CDR2 SYGVKD. V lost 10 bases to trimming and J lost 0 bases; unmatched junction nucleotides: 2. The CDR3 is made up of 12 amino acids. The CDR3 bases are TGTGCCACGACTAGCGACTCCTACGAGCAGTACTTC. Translation: CATTSDSYEQYF.